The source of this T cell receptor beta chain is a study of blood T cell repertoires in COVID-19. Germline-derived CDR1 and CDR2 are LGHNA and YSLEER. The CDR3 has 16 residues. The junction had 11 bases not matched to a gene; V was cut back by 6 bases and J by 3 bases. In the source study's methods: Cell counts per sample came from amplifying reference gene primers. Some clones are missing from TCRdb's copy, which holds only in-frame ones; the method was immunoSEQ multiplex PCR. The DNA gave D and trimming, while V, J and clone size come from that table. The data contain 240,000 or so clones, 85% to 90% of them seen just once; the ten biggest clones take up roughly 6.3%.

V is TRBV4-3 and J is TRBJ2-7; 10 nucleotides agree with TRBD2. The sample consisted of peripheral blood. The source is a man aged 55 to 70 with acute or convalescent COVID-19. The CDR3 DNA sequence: TGCGCCAGCAGTCGTACCCAACTAGCGGGATACTACGAGCAGTACTTC. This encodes CASSRTQLAGYYEQYF.